One and the same sample provided the 32 T cell receptor beta chains below, sequenced in a study of vaccination effects on CD4 cells after COVID-19. CD4+ T cells specific for antigen were expanded with viral peptide pools by the ViraFEST assay before sequencing. Isolation of CD4+ T cells took place after 10 days of culture. Nucleocapsid antibody tests were negative, and the vaccine recipients had no prior SARS-CoV-2 infection. No antigen has been identified for these receptors. Generated by immunoSEQ multiplex PCR, the TCRdb table keeps only in-frame clones and is missing some. The sample shows about 52,000 clones, 75% to 80% of them seen only once. Sequences were derived from CD4+ T cells from PBMCs cultured with HCoV-OC43 spike peptides, sampled before COVID-19 vaccination. Subset reported: HCoV-OC43 spike overlapping peptide pool stimulation. All receptors derive from a human donor who received a COVID-19 vaccine.

Only one count was recorded for this clone. The J gene is TRBJ2-5, the V gene TRBV7-9; 7 bases are shared with TRBD2. Germline V gene sequence: CDR1 SEHNR, CDR2 FQNEAQ (reference sequence). The CDR3 consists of 15 residues. The trim removed 1 base at V and 2 bases at J, leaving 4 bases unmatched. CDR3 DNA: TGTGCCAGCAGCTTAGGGGGGAGGGGACAAGAGACCCAGTACTTC. It encodes CASSLGGRGQETQYF.

This clone came up once. V usage is TRBV19 and J usage is TRBJ1-5; no firm D call. The CDR3 spans 14 residues. The germline V gene encodes CDR1 LNHDA and CDR2 SQIVND (reference sequence). V dropped 3 bases and J dropped 4 bases, with 10 bases sitting between them. CDR3 in amino acids: CASSMWRPNQPQHF. CDR3 DNA: TGTGCCAGTAGTATGTGGAGGCCAAATCAGCCCCAGCATTTT.

The gene calls are TRBV5-1 and TRBJ2-1; D is perhaps TRBD1 (7 bases). The CDR3 covers 15 residues. The ends were cut back, 5 bases at V and 4 bases at J, with 16 bases in the middle. Germline V gives CDR1 SGHRS, CDR2 YFSETQ. The CDR3 protein is CASRGNRGGYNEQFF. The CDR3 nucleotides read TGCGCCAGCAGAGGTAACAGGGGAGGATACAATGAGCAGTTCTTC.

The chain combines TRBV30 with TRBJ1-5; a possible D gene is TRBD1 (5 bases). V shed 3 bases and J shed 7 bases, with 13 bases lying between them. The CDR3 is 13 amino acids. CDR1 and CDR2 (germline): GTSNPN, SVGIG (reference sequence). CDR3 nucleotide sequence: TGTGCCTGGAGCGCAGGGTTTCAACAGCCCCAGCATTTT. This sequence encodes CAWSAGFQQPQHF.

The V call is TRBV18, the J call TRBJ1-1; no firm D call. Trimming pared 2 bases from V and 0 bases from J, leaving 7 bases between. This CDR3 contains 14 residues. Germline V lookup: CDR1 KGHSH, CDR2 LQKENI. The CDR3 DNA reads as TGTGCCAGCTCACCAACGGGAATGAACACTGAAGCTTTCTTT. It is translated as CASSPTGMNTEAFF.

The chain recombines TRBV12-3 or TRBV12-4 with TRBJ1-1; possibly TRBD1 for D (5 bases). V was cut by 6 bases and J by 8 bases, with 16 bases left in between. The length of the CDR3 is 13 residues. The DNA for the CDR3 is TGTGCCAGCAGCCTCTACGGAGAGGGGGAAGCTTTCTTT. It specifies CASSLYGEGEAFF.

This clone was observed a single time. CDR3 region: CASSHRTGGNEQYV. The CDR3 region has the DNA TGCGCCAGCAGCCACAGAACAGGGGGCAACGAGCAGTACGTC. This sequence joins TRBV10-2 and TRBJ2-7, with 9 bases fitting TRBD1. This CDR3 contains 14 residues. With 6 bases clipped from V and 5 bases from J, the junction kept 8 bases outside the gene matches. Per the germline V gene, CDR1 is WSHSY and CDR2 is SAAADI.

The chain links TRBV10-1 to TRBJ2-2; TRBD2 matches 8 bases. The J segment lost 5 bases and the V segment lost 3 bases, leaving 11 bases of the junction unmatched. Germline V gene lookup returns CDR1 WNHNN and CDR2 SYGVQD (reference sequence). The CDR3 consists of 17 residues. The CDR3, as DNA: TGCGCCAGCAGTGATCCCGGGGGGGGACGGCAGACCGGGGAGCTGTTTTTT. Its translation: CASSDPGGGRQTGELFF.

This chain uses TRBV15 with TRBJ1-1; no reliable D call. CDR3 size: 13 residues. Germline V CDR1 and CDR2: LNHNV, YYDKDF (reference sequence). V lost 5 bases to trimming and J lost 0 bases, with 7 bases between them. The CDR3 coding sequence is TGTGCCACCAGCGGACTGCTGAACACTGAAGCTTTCTTT. Its protein is CATSGLLNTEAFF.

The chain carries TRBV11-2 and TRBJ2-5, with D tentatively TRBD1 (5 bases). The germline gives CDR1 SGHAT, CDR2 FQNNGV. The length of the CDR3 is 14 residues. The V gene lost 4 bases and the J gene lost 2 bases, with 11 bases spanning the gap. The CDR3, as DNA: TGTGCCAGCAGCTCTAGGACAAGACAAGAGACCCAGTACTTC. Encoded protein: CASSSRTRQETQYF.

This clone was picked up a small number of times. V is TRBV6-5 and J is TRBJ2-7, with 9 nucleotides matching TRBD2. V was clipped by 10 bases and J by 3 bases; unmatched bases: 4. Germline V gene lookup returns CDR1 MNHEY and CDR2 SVGAGI. The CDR3 is 12 amino acids. The CDR3 coding sequence is TGTGCCATTGAGACTAGCGGCTACGAGCAGTACGTC. Amino acids: CAIETSGYEQYV.

This clone was counted a single time. This chain connects TRBV6-5 to TRBJ1-1; 7 positions agree with TRBD1. CDR3 length: 14 amino acids. V dropped 5 bases and J dropped 5; count of bases not matched to a gene: 8. Germline CDR1 reads MNHEY; CDR2 reads SVGAGI. CDR3 amino acids: CASSRGGRGTEAFF. The CDR3 bases are TGTGCCAGCAGTAGAGGGGGCAGGGGGACTGAAGCTTTCTTT.

The chain joins TRBV19 to TRBJ1-5; D not resolved. Deletions cut 2 bases from V and 0 bases from J, with 17 bases between. From germline, CDR1 is LNHDA and CDR2 SQIVND (reference sequence). This CDR3 has 18 amino acids. DNA of the CDR3: TGTGCCAGTAGTATACGAACAGCCACGCTCCATAGCAATCAGCCCCAGCATTTT. It codes for CASSIRTATLHSNQPQHF.

The V call is TRBV3-1 (or the pseudogene TRBV3-2), the J call TRBJ1-1, with D unresolved. Trimming took 3 bases from V and 10 from J, leaving 9 bases between them. This CDR3 has 11 amino acids. CDR1 and CDR2 (germline): LGHDT, YNNKEL (reference sequence). For the CDR3, the DNA is TGTGCCAGCAGCCAGGGGATGCGAGCTTTCTTT. It encodes CASSQGMRAFF.

The chain joins TRBV18 to TRBJ2-5, with D hard to call. The germline V and J ends were trimmed by 2 bases and 2 bases, with 6 bases remaining between them. CDR3 length equals 13 residues. The germline V gene has CDR1 KGHSH and CDR2 LQKENI. The CDR3 region has the DNA TGTGCCAGCTCACCAGGGCTGCAAGAGACCCAGTACTTC. It is translated as CASSPGLQETQYF.

The CDR3 region has the DNA TGTGCCAGCAGCTCCCGGAGAGGGGACTACAATGAGCAGTTCTTC. Encoded protein: CASSSRRGDYNEQFF. The chain has TRBV2 and TRBJ2-1, with D perhaps matching TRBD1 or TRBD2 (5 bases each). The V end lost 6 bases, the J end lost 3 bases, and 15 bases lay between the germline ends. CDR1 and CDR2 (germline): SNHLY, FYNNEI. The length of the CDR3 is 15 residues. Full variable domain (missing parts from reference TRBV2 and TRBJ2-1): EPEVTQTPSHQVTQMGQEVILRCVPISNHLYFYWYRQILGQKVEFLVSFYNNEISEKSEIFDDQFSVERPDGSNFTLKIRSTKLEDSAMYFCASSSRRGDYNEQFFGPGTRLTVL.

The chain couples TRBV2 to TRBJ1-1; unclear D gene. CDR1 is SNHLY and CDR2 is FYNNEI in the germline V gene. The CDR3 totals 13 residues. Trimming cost V 4 bases and J 6 bases, with 12 bases left between them. The CDR3 loop is CASSVASFSEAFF. The CDR3 coding sequence is TGTGCCAGCAGTGTGGCCAGCTTTTCTGAAGCTTTCTTT.

The chain uses TRBV9 and TRBJ1-2, with 7 bases matching TRBD1. The V gene end was trimmed by 0 bases and the J gene end by 8 bases; junction bases not matched to a gene: 7. The CDR3 has 14 residues. Germline values: CDR1 SGDLS, CDR2 YYNGEE. DNA of the CDR3: TGTGCCAGCAGCGTAGAAATCACAGGGGAAGGCTACACCTTC. Translating it yields CASSVEITGEGYTF.

The V call is TRBV29-1, the J call TRBJ1-1, with TRBD1 matching 10 bases. The trim removed 5 bases at V and 5 bases at J, leaving 5 bases unmatched. The germline CDR1 and CDR2 sequences are SQVTM and ANQGSEA. The CDR3 extends over 13 amino acids. The CDR3 loop is CSVSTGGWTEAFF. CDR3 coding DNA: TGCAGCGTTTCGACAGGGGGCTGGACTGAAGCTTTCTTT.

The rearrangement links TRBV5-1 to TRBJ2-5; TRBD1 matches at 8 bases. Germline CDR1 reads SGHRS; CDR2 reads YFSETQ. Trimming at V came to 5 bases and at J to 5 bases, leaving 11 bases not matched to a gene. The CDR3 spans 15 residues. The CDR3 DNA sequence: TGCGCCAGCAGATCAGGACAGGGATCGTGGGAGACCCAGTACTTC. This encodes CASRSGQGSWETQYF.

The chain uses TRBV12-3 or TRBV12-4 and TRBJ2-1; D ambiguous. This CDR3 region has 13 residues. Trimming shortened V by 4 bases and J by 5 bases, and 9 bases separated the two germline ends. The CDR3 nucleotides read TGTGCCAGCAGTTCGCGCGTAAACAATGAGCAGTTCTTC. This gives the protein CASSSRVNNEQFF.

This clone has more than one count but fewer than ten. The chain has TRBV2 and TRBJ1-6; no clear D gene. This CDR3 is built from 15 residues. Trimming took off 0 bases at V and 10 bases at J, with 13 bases between the two ends. Germline-derived CDR1 and CDR2 are SNHLY and FYNNEI. The CDR3 nucleotides read TGTGCCAGCAGTGAAGCGGCCAGCAGTCCCTCACCCCTCCACTTT. It is translated as CASSEAASSPSPLHF.

This sequence joins TRBV28 and TRBJ1-3, with no clear D. The V gene's germline CDR1 is MDHEN and CDR2 SYDVKM. This CDR3 is 13 amino acids long. V lost 5 bases, J lost 4 bases, and 9 bases lay in between. CDR3 residues: CASSVLSGNTIYF. CDR3 DNA sequence: TGTGCCAGCAGTGTCCTTTCGGGAAACACCATATATTTT.

The table lists this clone with a few counts. V gene TRBV19 combines with J gene TRBJ2-2; 8 nucleotides match TRBD1. Trimming removed 6 bases from V and 6 bases from J; junction bases left unmatched: 9. From germline, CDR1 is LNHDA and CDR2 SQIVND (reference sequence). There are 15 residues in the CDR3. DNA for the CDR3: TGTGCCAGTAGCACAGGGGGGCAGGGGTCCGGGGAGCTGTTTTTT. Its translation: CASSTGGQGSGELFF.

V gene TRBV5-1 combines with J gene TRBJ2-5; 8 nucleotides match TRBD2. The trim removed 2 bases at V and 5 bases at J, leaving 11 bases unmatched. CDR3 length: 16 residues. Per the germline V gene, CDR1 is SGHRS and CDR2 is YFSETQ. For the CDR3, the DNA is TGCGCCAGCAGCTTTAACGGGGGGGCCTTCATGGAGACCCAGTACTTC. Encoded protein: CASSFNGGAFMETQYF.

The chain joins TRBV24-1 to TRBJ2-2, with 7 bases identical to TRBD1. Germline trimming cut 5 bases from V and 3 bases from J; bases unmatched to any gene: 8. The CDR3 is 16 residues long. In germline, CDR1 is KGHDR, CDR2 SFDVKD. The CDR3 here is CATSGYRGGYTGELFF. The DNA for the CDR3 is TGTGCCACCAGTGGTTACAGGGGCGGGTACACCGGGGAGCTGTTTTTT.

As DNA, the CDR3 is TGCGCCAGCAGCTTGGACGGCAATAGCAATCAGCCCCAGCATTTT. Its translation is CASSLDGNSNQPQHF. The chain is built from TRBV5-1 and TRBJ1-5; D uncertain. Germline CDR1 reads SGHRS; CDR2 reads YFSETQ. V was shortened by 0 bases and J by 0 bases, with 7 bases between the two germline ends. CDR3 length: 15 amino acids.

The chain combines TRBV18 with TRBJ2-5, with D possibly being TRBD1 (6 bases). Germline assignment: CDR1 KGHSH and CDR2 LQKENI. This CDR3 is built from 14 residues. V shed 4 bases and J shed 5 bases, with 14 bases lying between them. CDR3 nucleotide sequence: TGTGCCAGCTCACTCCGAGGGGGTGAGGAGACCCAGTACTTC. Its protein product is CASSLRGGEETQYF.

This sequence joins TRBV5-1 and TRBJ1-6; 10 bases agree with TRBD1. This CDR3 spans 17 amino acids. The ends lost 4 bases at V and 6 bases at J; junction bases unmatched: 10. Germline V gives CDR1 SGHRS, CDR2 YFSETQ. CDR3 coding DNA: TGCGCCAGCAGCACTATGGGGACAGGGGACGGTAATTCACCCCTCCACTTT. This encodes CASSTMGTGDGNSPLHF.

The rearrangement uses TRBV28 and TRBJ1-6; TRBD1 agrees at 7 bases. This CDR3 region has 14 residues. Trimming removed 7 bases from V and 7 bases from J; junction bases left unmatched: 7. Germline CDR1 reads MDHEN; CDR2 reads SYDVKM. The CDR3 is CASIPGTANSPLHF. The DNA for the CDR3 is TGTGCCAGCATCCCCGGGACAGCAAATTCACCCCTCCACTTT.

The rearrangement links TRBV5-1 to TRBJ2-3; D is unresolved. Deletions cut 0 bases from V and 1 base from J, with 6 bases between. There are 14 residues in the CDR3. The V gene's germline CDR1 is SGHRS and CDR2 YFSETQ. CDR3 residues: CASSLAAGTDTQYF. The CDR3 nucleotides read TGCGCCAGCAGCTTGGCGGCGGGCACAGATACGCAGTATTTT.

The rearrangement links TRBV29-1 to TRBJ2-3; 11 nucleotides agree with TRBD1. Germline CDR1 reads SQVTM; CDR2 reads ANQGSEA. Trimming removed 5 bases from V and 4 bases from J; junction bases left unmatched: 5. The CDR3 contains 14 residues. Here the CDR3 reads CSVFGTGGSDTQYF. DNA for the CDR3: TGCAGCGTTTTCGGGACAGGGGGTTCAGATACGCAGTATTTT.